This TCR beta chain was sequenced for a study of radiation and T cells in renal cell carcinoma. Study details: Nephrectomy followed 15 Gy stereotactic body radiation by 4 weeks.

Regarding time point: blood 2 weeks post-SBRT. Treatment in this sample: 15 Gy SBRT to primary tumor, nephrectomy 4 weeks later. Serial blood draws occurred at baseline and 2 and 4 weeks post-SBRT. Of note for this clone: Its specificity is not known.

Clones were sequenced by immunoSEQ multiplex PCR, and TCRdb holds only the in-frame ones, with some missing. This sample carries fewer than 150,000 clones, 70% to 90% of them seen once, and the ten largest clones take nearly 6%. Study outcomes and limitations: No pretreatment tumor biopsies were available for baseline clonotypes. Top tumor clonotypes rose in blood 2 weeks post-radiation, then contracted.

This receptor was taken from a woman aged 70-85 years with renal cell carcinoma. The specimen comprised blood, sampled from a patient whose treatment included radiotherapy and nephrectomy.

CDR3 coding DNA: TGTGCCAGCAGAGACACCGGGGAGCTGTTTTTT. Encoded protein: CASRDTGELFF. V is TRBV6-1 and J is TRBJ2-2; D ambiguous. The length of the CDR3 is 11 residues. V lost 6 bases and J lost 3, with 2 bases in between. Germline values: CDR1 MNHNS, CDR2 SASEGT.